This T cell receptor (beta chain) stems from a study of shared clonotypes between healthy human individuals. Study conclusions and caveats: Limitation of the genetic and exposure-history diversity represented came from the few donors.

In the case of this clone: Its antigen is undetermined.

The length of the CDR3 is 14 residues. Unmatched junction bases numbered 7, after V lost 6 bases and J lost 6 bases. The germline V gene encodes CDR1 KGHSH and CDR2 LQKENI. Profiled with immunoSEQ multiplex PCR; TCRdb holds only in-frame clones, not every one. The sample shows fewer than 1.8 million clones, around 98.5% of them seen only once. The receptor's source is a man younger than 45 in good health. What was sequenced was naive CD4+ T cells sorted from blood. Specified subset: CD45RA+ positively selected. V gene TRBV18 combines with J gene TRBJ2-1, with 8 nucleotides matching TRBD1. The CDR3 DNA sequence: TGTGCCAGCTCCGGACAGGGCTTTCGCAATGAGCAGTTCTTC. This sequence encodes CASSGQGFRNEQFF.